This T cell receptor beta chain is from a study of blood T cells in healthy people across ages. Germline CDR1 MGHRA, CDR2 YSYEKL. Trimming removed 0 bases at V and 8 bases at J, with 6 bases between. The CDR3 totals 12 residues. This clonotype was counted a few times. For the second PCR, which ran for roughly 7 to 11 cycles, a sample-barcoded 5' primer and a J-beta primer mix were used. MiXCR, run by TCRdb on the 5' RACE reads, gives a single entry per CDR3 protein. The profile covers about 1.8 million distinct CDR3 sequences, with around half appearing a single time and roughly 2.1% taken by the ten largest.

The receptor was isolated from a woman between 40 and 55 years old in good health. V gene TRBV4-1 combines with J gene TRBJ2-3; no definite D call. The material sequenced was blood. The CDR3 is CASSQELGTQYF. CDR3 nucleotides: TGCGCCAGCAGCCAAGAGCTGGGTACGCAGTATTTT.